The text below deals with one T cell receptor (beta chain). Its target is not known. CDR3 size: 15 residues. The trim removed 6 bases at V and 8 bases at J, leaving 12 bases unmatched. The germline gives CDR1 MDHEN, CDR2 SYDVKM. The data are from a study of cytomegalovirus exposure and HLA in healthy donors. Study results and caveats: Excluded were some V segments that proved indistinguishable, including TRBV6-2 and TRBV6-3. Researchers reported that a few CMV-associated chains were confirmed in vitro as CMV antigen-specific.

Primers for the PCR totalled 60 Vbeta and 13 Jbeta. Here immunoSEQ multiplex PCR was the method, and the copy in TCRdb shows in-frame clones only, minus some. The sample records about 180,000 clones, just under 80% being singletons. The V call is TRBV28, the J call TRBJ2-1, with 8 bases fitting TRBD2. The specimen was PBMCs. This clonotype was sampled from a woman aged 25-40 years in good health and CMV-seronegative. The CDR3 DNA follows: TGTGCCAGCAGCTATCGGGGGGGCCGGGTGGATGAGCAGTTCTTC. Translating gives CASSYRGGRVDEQFF.